The next 24 T cell receptor beta chains were all read from a single sample in a study of CD8+ T cells in alopecia areata. Noted treatment: oral pan-JAK inhibitor, 5-10 mg twice daily. Extracted RNA was reverse transcribed into cDNA, the sequencing template. Data came from immunoSEQ multiplex PCR; TCRdb stores just in-frame clones and leaves some out. This table has about 200,000 clones, more than 45% appearing once. The starting material was CD4+ T cells sorted from blood, obtained at week 24, from a patient treated with tofacitinib. The source of these receptors is a human donor with alopecia areata.

The chain uses TRBV7-9 and TRBJ2-5; D perhaps matches TRBD1 (5 bases). The J call may be mistaken, given a closer DNA end match to TRBJ2-7. The germline V gene has CDR1 SEHNR and CDR2 FQNEAQ (reference sequence). The CDR3 covers 16 residues. CDR3 amino acids: CASSPLPGLSGYEQYF. The CDR3 DNA reads as TGTGCCAGCAGCCCTCTCCCAGGGTTATCGGGCTACGAGCAGTACTTC.

The genes are TRBV2 and TRBJ2-2, with no clear D. Trimming left V 3 bases short and J 1 base short, with 6 bases between. The germline gives CDR1 SNHLY, CDR2 FYNNEI. The CDR3 extends over 14 amino acids. CDR3 sequence (DNA): TGTGCCAGCAGTGAGGCCGGGAACACCGGGGAGCTGTTTTTT. Its protein product is CASSEAGNTGELFF.

The chain recombines TRBV23-1 with TRBJ2-4; 8 bases map to TRBD2. TRBV23-1 has ORF status, its function being uncertain. The CDR3 length is 21 residues. With 2 bases clipped from V and 1 base from J, the junction kept 19 bases outside the gene matches. CDR3 sequence (DNA): TGCGCCAGCAGTCAAAGATTACCCCCAGCGGGAGTGGAGGGGGCCAAAAACATTCAGTACTTC. Translating gives CASSQRLPPAGVEGAKNIQYF.

This clone has only a few counts. The CDR3 loop reads CAISPRGNEQFF. The CDR3 nucleotides are TGTGCCATCAGCCCTAGGGGCAATGAGCAGTTCTTC. The rearrangement joins TRBV10-3 to TRBJ2-1; D is perhaps TRBD1 (5 bases). The CDR3 consists of 12 residues. CDR1 is ENHRY, CDR2 SYGVKD, per germline. The V end lost 6 bases, the J end lost 6 bases, and 9 bases lay between the germline ends.

This clone was seen only a few times. The chain links TRBV18 to TRBJ2-3, with D hard to call. This CDR3 spans 14 amino acids. V shed 1 base and J shed 5 bases, with 10 bases lying between them. The V gene's germline CDR1 is KGHSH and CDR2 LQKENI. The CDR3 DNA follows: TGTGCCAGCTCACCACAGAATCTGCGAGATACGCAGTATTTT. Amino acids: CASSPQNLRDTQYF.

This clone was seen repeatedly, ten times or more. This rearrangement joins TRBV7-2 to TRBJ2-7; D is undetermined. V gave up 1 base and J gave up 3 bases, with 7 bases separating them. CDR1 is SGHTA and CDR2 is FQGNSA in the germline V gene. The length of the CDR3 is 13 residues. In nucleotides, the CDR3 is TGTGCCAGCAGCTTAGGGCAGATCTACGAGCAGTACTTC. This encodes CASSLGQIYEQYF.

The chain combines TRBV4-2 with TRBJ2-1; D gene ambiguous. Germline lookup yields CDR1 LGHNA and CDR2 YNFKEQ. This CDR3 is built from 15 residues. The V gene lost 0 bases and the J gene lost 1 base, with 7 bases spanning the gap. CDR3 region: CASSQDWGSYNEQFF. CDR3 nucleotide sequence: TGTGCCAGCAGCCAAGATTGGGGATCCTACAATGAGCAGTTCTTC.

This rearrangement joins TRBV29-1 to TRBJ2-1; D ambiguous. The CDR3 runs to 11 residues. Germline loops: CDR1 SQVTM, CDR2 ANQGSEA. Trimming shortened V by 8 bases and J by 2 bases, and 7 bases separated the two germline ends. DNA for the CDR3: TGCAGCACTGGCCCCTACAATGAGCAGTTCTTC. Amino acids: CSTGPYNEQFF.

The gene calls are TRBV10-3 and TRBJ2-5; a weak D match, TRBD1 (6 bases). CDR1 and CDR2 (germline): ENHRY, SYGVKD. Trimming removed 0 bases at V and 4 bases at J, with 12 bases between. CDR3 length: 15 amino acids. DNA for the CDR3: TGTGCCATCAGTGAGTCCCACAGGGCAGGAGAGACCCAGTACTTC. This sequence encodes CAISESHRAGETQYF.

This clone was seen more than once but under ten times. V is TRBV7-9 and J is TRBJ2-5; 7 positions match TRBD1. From germline, CDR1 is SEHNR and CDR2 FQNEAQ (reference sequence). The CDR3 totals 15 residues. V lost 5 bases and J lost 3; bases outside the gene matches: 9. Here the CDR3 DNA reads TGTGCCAGCAGCGAACAGGGGCAGGGAAAAGAGACCCAGTACTTC. Protein: CASSEQGQGKETQYF.

This rearrangement joins TRBV2 to TRBJ1-2; no definite D call. Germline loops: CDR1 SNHLY, CDR2 FYNNEI. Trimming cost V 9 bases and J 4 bases, with 15 bases left between them. The CDR3 contains 13 residues. CDR3 protein: CASSTVTTYGYTF. The CDR3 DNA sequence: TGTGCCAGTAGCACAGTCACTACCTATGGCTACACCTTC. Supplemented by reference TRBV2 and TRBJ1-2, the full variable domain reads EPEVTQTPSHQVTQMGQEVILRCVPISNHLYFYWYRQILGQKVEFLVSFYNNEISEKSEIFDDQFSVERPDGSNFTLKIRSTKLEDSAMYFCASSTVTTYGYTFGSGTRLTVV.

V and J are TRBV4-1 and TRBJ2-3; 11 bases line up with TRBD2. The V segment lost 2 bases and the J segment 6 bases; nucleotides outside the gene matches: 7. Per the germline V gene, CDR1 is MGHRA and CDR2 is YSYEKL. The CDR3 length is 16 residues. The CDR3 loop reads CASSQLHSGGADTQYF. As DNA, the CDR3 is TGCGCCAGCAGCCAATTGCATAGCGGGGGGGCCGATACGCAGTATTTT.

The chain has TRBV10-3 and TRBJ2-5; weak D call: TRBD2 (6 bases). This CDR3 has 14 residues. Per germline, CDR1 ENHRY and CDR2 SYGVKD. Trimming removed 6 bases from V and 2 bases from J, with 13 bases in between. The CDR3 nucleotides read TGTGCCATCAGCCCGGGACTGCCGCAAGAGACCCAGTACTTC. Translating it yields CAISPGLPQETQYF.

The chain recombines TRBV2 with TRBJ2-7; no reliable D call. There are 10 residues in the CDR3. CDR1 is SNHLY and CDR2 is FYNNEI in the germline V gene. The V gene lost 4 bases and the J gene lost 9 bases, with 7 bases spanning the gap. This chain's CDR3 is CASSVVLQYF. CDR3 sequence (DNA): TGTGCCAGCAGTGTTGTGCTGCAGTACTTC.

The genes are TRBV9 and TRBJ1-2; TRBD1 is a possible D gene (5 bases). Germline lookup yields CDR1 SGDLS and CDR2 YYNGEE. The ends were cut back, 4 bases at V and 7 bases at J, with 17 bases in the middle. This CDR3 has 14 residues. The CDR3 loop is CASSPRQFSAGYTF. For the CDR3, the DNA is TGTGCCAGCAGCCCCCGACAGTTTTCGGCTGGCTACACCTTC.

This clone was picked up one time. This sequence joins TRBV30 and TRBJ2-5, with 10 positions matching TRBD1. There are 19 residues in the CDR3. Trimming took 0 bases from V and 4 from J; bases not matched to a gene: 17. Germline loops: CDR1 GTSNPN, CDR2 SVGIG (reference sequence). CDR3 in DNA: TGTGCCTGGAGTGTCTCCCGCGAGACAGGGGGCTCAAGGAGAGAGACCCAGTACTTC. It encodes CAWSVSRETGGSRRETQYF.

A few counts support this clone. The chain recombines TRBV7-9 with TRBJ1-1; D ambiguous. V was shortened by 3 bases and J by 6 bases, with 8 bases between the two germline ends. Per germline, CDR1 SEHNR and CDR2 FQNEAQ (reference sequence). CDR3 length equals 12 residues. DNA for the CDR3: TGTGCCAGCAGCTTTGCCGAGTCTGAAGCTTTCTTT. Its protein is CASSFAESEAFF.

This chain uses TRBV5-1 with TRBJ1-1, with D hard to call. The germline V gene has CDR1 SGHRS and CDR2 YFSETQ. Between the trimmed V and J ends, which lost 1 base and 4 bases, there was a span of 8 bases. The CDR3 extends over 13 amino acids. CDR3 in amino acids: CASSLNRGTEAFF. CDR3 in DNA: TGCGCCAGCAGCTTGAACAGAGGCACTGAAGCTTTCTTT. The full variable domain, rest sourced from reference TRBV5-1 and TRBJ1-1, is KAGVTQTPRYLIKTRGQQVTLSCSPISGHRSVSWYQQTPGQGLQFLFEYFSETQRNKGNFPGRFSGRQFSNSRSEMNVSTLELGDSALYLCASSLNRGTEAFFGQGTRLTVV.

The chain has TRBV18 and TRBJ1-5, with D perhaps TRBD1 (5 bases). In germline, CDR1 is KGHSH, CDR2 LQKENI. Trimming stripped 4 bases from V and 2 bases from J, with 18 bases between. The CDR3 is made up of 17 amino acids. CDR3 residues: CASSLRMTADGNQPQHF. Here the CDR3 DNA reads TGTGCCAGCTCACTGCGGATGACAGCCGATGGCAATCAGCCCCAGCATTTT.

The J gene is TRBJ2-6, the V gene TRBV6-5; D gene uncertain. The V and J ends lost 6 bases and 3 bases respectively, with 12 bases between them. CDR3 size: 15 residues. The germline gives CDR1 MNHEY, CDR2 SVGAGI. The CDR3 reads CASSALGSGANVLTF. CDR3 bases: TGTGCCAGCAGCGCCCTGGGCAGTGGGGCCAACGTCCTGACTTTC.

V is TRBV7-9 and J is TRBJ2-3; 8 nucleotides align to TRBD2. Germline trimming cut 5 bases from V and 0 bases from J; bases unmatched to any gene: 4. This CDR3 region has 15 residues. In germline, CDR1 is SEHNR, CDR2 FQNEAQ (reference sequence). Here the CDR3 reads CASSGRGGSTDTQYF. CDR3 coding DNA: TGTGCCAGCAGCGGTCGGGGGGGAAGCACAGATACGCAGTATTTT.

The gene calls are TRBV10-3 and TRBJ2-3; weak D call: TRBD1 (6 bases). CDR1 and CDR2 from the germline V gene are ENHRY and SYGVKD. The CDR3 loop spans 15 amino acids. The ends were cut back, 3 bases at V and 0 bases at J, with 10 bases in the middle. The chain's CDR3 is CAISDLGQSTDTQYF. CDR3 DNA sequence: TGTGCCATCAGTGATCTCGGACAGAGCACAGATACGCAGTATTTT.

This clone was observed a few times. The V gene is TRBV7-3, the J gene TRBJ2-2; D gene uncertain. The germline V and J ends were trimmed by 1 base and 8 bases, with 8 bases remaining between them. This CDR3 spans 13 amino acids. Per the germline V gene, CDR1 is SGHTA and CDR2 is FQGTGA. The CDR3 region is CASSLSSSGELFF. In DNA form, the CDR3 reads TGTGCCAGCAGCTTAAGTTCTTCAGGGGAGCTGTTTTTT. Complete variable domain (other parts from reference TRBV7-3 and TRBJ2-2): GAGVSQTPSNKVTEKGKYVELRCDPISGHTALYWYRQSLGQGPEFLIYFQGTGAADDSGLPNDRFFAVRPEGSVSTLKIQRTERGDSAVYLCASSLSSSGELFFGEGSRLTVL.

This chain uses TRBV29-1 with TRBJ2-5; tentative D call: TRBD2 (5 bases). Per germline, CDR1 SQVTM and CDR2 ANQGSEA. This CDR3 is built from 13 residues. The V end was cut by 3 bases, the J end by 5 bases, with 13 bases between. The CDR3 nucleotides are TGCAGCGTTGACCGGACTGGGTGGGAGACCCAGTACTTC. This encodes CSVDRTGWETQYF.